This record concerns one T cell receptor (beta chain) sequence. The data derive from a study of blood T cell repertoires in COVID-19. Study details: Samples came from the United States, Italy and Spain, spanning acute and convalescent COVID-19. From T cells, B-cell-depleted T cells, or PBMCs came the material, which was cDNA or gDNA.

Original data processing: Scientists estimated how many nucleated cells there were by amplifying reference gene primers. TCRdb's table, derived via immunoSEQ multiplex PCR, lists solely in-frame clones and lacks some. That table gives V, J and clone size, and the DNA gave D and trimming. The top ten hold around 4.2% of the sample, which has around 300,000 clones, around four fifths seen once. V dropped 6 bases and J dropped 0 bases, with 18 bases sitting between them. The CDR3 extends over 18 amino acids. CDR1 and CDR2 (germline): LNHDA, SQIVND (reference sequence). Sequenced sample: peripheral blood. The TCR sequence derives from a woman aged 45 to 65 with active or convalescent COVID-19. The genes are TRBV19 and TRBJ2-6; D is possibly TRBD2 (6 bases). The CDR3 bases are TGTGCCAGTAGGGACTCAGGGTGGGGGGTCTCTGGGGCCAACGTCCTGACTTTC. Encoded protein: CASRDSGWGVSGANVLTF.